These 21 T cell receptor beta chains originate from one sample sequenced in a study of blood T cell repertoires in COVID-19. The table came from immunoSEQ multiplex PCR; TCRdb's copy has only in-frame clones and leaves some out. The sample contains about 23,000 clones, more than 80% of which appear only once. The sequencing sample was made of peripheral blood. Every receptor here comes from a woman older than 75 with active or convalescent COVID-19.

The chain has TRBV6-5 and TRBJ1-5, with a weak D call TRBD1 (5 bases). The CDR3 sequence is 15 residues long. The germline V gene has CDR1 MNHEY and CDR2 SVGAGI. Trimming shortened V by 0 bases and J by 6 bases, and 12 bases separated the two germline ends. The CDR3 DNA sequence: TGTGCCAGCAGTTACTCGTTGCAGGGTGGTCAGCCCCAGCATTTT. Its translation: CASSYSLQGGQPQHF.

The J gene is TRBJ2-7, the V gene TRBV25-1; D unresolved. This CDR3 spans 11 amino acids. Germline CDR1 and CDR2: MGHDK and SYGVNS. Trimming removed 8 bases at V and 0 bases at J, with 5 bases between. CDR3 bases: TGTGCCAGCTCCAACTCCTACGAGCAGTACTTC. Its translation: CASSNSYEQYF.

V is TRBV28 and J is TRBJ2-1; the D is unclear. The CDR3 has 13 residues. Germline V gives CDR1 MDHEN, CDR2 SYDVKM. Trimming took off 2 bases at V and 2 bases at J, with 4 bases between the two ends. CDR3 protein: CASSLDTYNEQFF. CDR3 DNA sequence: TGTGCCAGCAGTTTAGACACCTACAATGAGCAGTTCTTC. The complete variable domain, with remaining parts taken from reference TRBV28 and TRBJ2-1, reads DVKVTQSSRYLVKRTGEKVFLECVQDMDHENMFWYRQDPGLGLRLIYFSYDVKMKEKGDIPEGYSVSREKKERFSLILESASTNQTSMYLCASSLDTYNEQFFGPGTRLTVL.

V and J are TRBV6-1 and TRBJ1-2; D remains unclear. The CDR3 is 13 amino acids. Trimming left V 1 base short and J 2 bases short, with 5 bases between. Germline CDR1 and CDR2: MNHNS and SASEGT. CDR3 bases: TGTGCCAGCAGTGAAGTGGGCAACTATGGCTACACCTTC. Translated: CASSEVGNYGYTF.

J is TRBJ2-7 and V is TRBV29-1, with TRBD1 matching 12 bases. Trimming took 5 bases from V and 5 from J; bases not matched to a gene: 7. Germline V CDR1 and CDR2: SQVTM, ANQGSEA. The CDR3 is 14 residues long. The CDR3 is CSVQGGQGADEQYF. In DNA, the CDR3 is TGCAGCGTTCAAGGGGGACAGGGGGCGGACGAGCAGTACTTC.

The chain is built from TRBV18 and TRBJ2-1; a weak D match, TRBD1 (6 bases). This CDR3 is 15 amino acids long. Germline CDR1 is KGHSH and CDR2 is LQKENI. Trimming removed 3 bases from V and 0 bases from J, with 9 bases in between. The CDR3 is CASSPRGSSYNEQFF. CDR3 DNA sequence: TGTGCCAGCTCACCGAGGGGGAGCTCCTACAATGAGCAGTTCTTC. The entire variable domain, with the rest obtained from reference TRBV18 and TRBJ2-1, is as follows: NAGVMQNPRHLVRRRGQEARLRCSPMKGHSHVYWYRQLPEEGLKFMVYLQKENIIDESGMPKERFSAEFPKEGPSILRIQQVVRGDSAAYFCASSPRGSSYNEQFFGPGTRLTVL.

The chain couples TRBV3-1 (or the pseudogene TRBV3-2) to TRBJ2-7, with 9 bases that match TRBD2. Unmatched junction bases numbered 3, after V lost 4 bases and J lost 2 bases. The CDR3 is 14 amino acids. Germline lookup yields CDR1 LGHDT and CDR2 YNNKEL (reference sequence). CDR3 in DNA: TGTGCCAGCAGCCCAGGCGGGGGGGCCTACGAGCAGTACTTC. Translation: CASSPGGGAYEQYF.

In its sample, this clone was seen once. The chain employs TRBV6-5 and TRBJ1-2, with 7 positions matching TRBD1. This CDR3 contains 13 residues. The V segment lost 6 bases and the J segment 8 bases; nucleotides outside the gene matches: 9. CDR1 is MNHEY, CDR2 SVGAGI, per germline. CDR3 DNA sequence: TGTGCCAGCAGCCAGACAGGGAATCGGGGCTACACCTTC. Amino acid sequence: CASSQTGNRGYTF.

This clone appeared a few times. This sequence joins TRBV18 and TRBJ1-5; 9 bases match TRBD1. Germline CDR1 KGHSH, CDR2 LQKENI. The CDR3 contains 13 residues. The V segment lost 5 bases and the J segment 7 bases; nucleotides outside the gene matches: 3. DNA of the CDR3: TGTGCCAGCTCAAGGACAGGGGAGCAGCCCCAGCATTTT. Protein sequence: CASSRTGEQPQHF.

This rearrangement joins TRBV5-5 to TRBJ1-4; D ambiguous. The CDR3 covers 13 residues. Per the germline V gene, CDR1 is SGHKS and CDR2 is YYEKEE (reference sequence). V was pared by 0 bases and J by 12 bases, with 12 bases between. CDR3 amino acids: CASSLGTRGELFF. The CDR3 DNA reads TGTGCCAGCAGCTTGGGAACTCGGGGAGAACTGTTTTTT. The entire variable domain, with the rest obtained from reference TRBV5-5 and TRBJ1-4, is as follows: DAGVTQSPTHLIKTRGQQVTLRCSPISGHKSVSWYQQVLGQGPQFIFQYYEKEERGRGNFPDRFSARQFPNYSSELNVNALLLGDSALYLCASSLGTRGELFFGSGTQLSVL.

This clone was observed a single time. The chain combines TRBV11-2 with TRBJ2-7; 8 bases are shared with TRBD1. The V segment lost 4 bases and the J segment 3 bases; nucleotides outside the gene matches: 11. The germline V gene encodes CDR1 SGHAT and CDR2 FQNNGV. The CDR3 runs to 16 residues. CDR3 nucleotide sequence: TGTGCCAGCAGCTCGCCCGAAAGGACAGGGCTCTACGAGCAGTACTTC. Encoded protein: CASSSPERTGLYEQYF.

V is TRBV15 and J is TRBJ1-5; 8 bases map to TRBD1. Germline CDR1 LNHNV, CDR2 YYDKDF (reference sequence). V dropped 2 bases and J dropped 2; count of bases not matched to a gene: 5. The CDR3 is 16 amino acids. The CDR3 here is CATSRRPTGGNQPQHF. CDR3 coding DNA: TGTGCCACCAGCAGAAGACCGACAGGGGGCAATCAGCCCCAGCATTTT.

The genes are TRBV7-2 and TRBJ2-7, with D perhaps matching TRBD1 (5 bases). Germline-derived CDR1 and CDR2 are SGHTA and FQGNSA. The CDR3 is 15 residues long. Trimming cost V 4 bases and J 2 bases, with 15 bases left between them. CDR3 region: CASSYQSGQAYEQYF. DNA for the CDR3: TGTGCCAGCAGCTATCAGTCTGGACAAGCCTACGAGCAGTACTTC.

This clone was seen a few times. As DNA, the CDR3 is TGTGCCAGCAGGAAGATCCAGGGGGTAAATTCACCCCTCCACTTT. Translated: CASRKIQGVNSPLHF. This rearrangement joins TRBV2 to TRBJ1-6, with TRBD1 matching 7 bases. Germline V gives CDR1 SNHLY, CDR2 FYNNEI. The length of the CDR3 is 15 residues. V dropped 6 bases and J dropped 7; count of bases not matched to a gene: 9.

The chain joins TRBV30 to TRBJ1-1; a possible D gene is TRBD1 (5 bases). Germline V gene data show CDR1 as GTSNPN and CDR2 as SVGIG (reference sequence). Between the trimmed V and J ends, which lost 5 bases and 2 bases, there was a span of 15 bases. This CDR3 comprises 14 residues. The CDR3 DNA sequence: TGTGCCTGGTCCCGAGGCAGGGCCAACACTGAAGCTTTCTTT. This encodes CAWSRGRANTEAFF.

This chain connects TRBV4-3 to TRBJ1-5; maybe TRBD1 (6 bases). Germline CDR1 LGHNA, CDR2 YSLEER. Trimming removed 0 bases at V and 2 bases at J, with 11 bases between. CDR3 length: 16 amino acids. CDR3 residues: CASSQDHRAGNQPQHF. The DNA for the CDR3 is TGCGCCAGCAGCCAAGACCACAGGGCGGGCAATCAGCCCCAGCATTTT.

V is TRBV5-5 and J is TRBJ2-7; 7 positions agree with TRBD1. CDR1 is SGHKS, CDR2 YYEKEE, per germline (reference sequence). This CDR3 spans 14 amino acids. With V trimmed by 0 bases and J by 3 bases, 3 bases remained unmatched. The DNA of the CDR3 is TGTGCCAGCAGCTTGGGACAGGGTCTCTACGAGCAGTACTTC. It codes for CASSLGQGLYEQYF.

This chain links TRBV11-2 with TRBJ1-6, with D uncertain. Germline CDR1 and CDR2: SGHAT and FQNNGV. V was cut by 4 bases and J by 5 bases, with 12 bases left in between. The CDR3 totals 15 residues. In DNA, the CDR3 is TGTGCCAGCAGCTCCCGACAACGCGATAATTCACCCCTCCACTTT. Its protein is CASSSRQRDNSPLHF.

The chain is built from TRBV27 and TRBJ2-7; TRBD1 aligns across 9 bases. The V gene's germline CDR1 is MNHEY and CDR2 SMNVEV (reference sequence). The CDR3 consists of 14 residues. J lost 2 bases, V lost 8 bases, and 7 bases had no gene match. The CDR3 is CASSGQGSAYEQYF. CDR3 bases: TGTGCCAGCTCCGGACAGGGGAGCGCCTACGAGCAGTACTTC.

The rearrangement joins TRBV27 to TRBJ1-4; 7 bases fit TRBD1. This CDR3 region has 14 residues. V shed 10 bases, J shed 10 bases, and the junction held 15 bases outside the gene matches. Germline lookup yields CDR1 MNHEY and CDR2 SMNVEV (reference sequence). The CDR3 DNA sequence: TGTGCCACCACAACAGGGGCCAGGATGGGAAAACTGTTTTTT. This sequence encodes CATTTGARMGKLFF.

This chain links TRBV4-1 with TRBJ1-2; 7 bases are a match to TRBD1. The germline V gene has CDR1 MGHRA and CDR2 YSYEKL. The V segment lost 1 base and the J segment 0 bases; nucleotides outside the gene matches: 5. This CDR3 has 16 amino acids. The CDR3 DNA sequence: TGCGCCAGCAGCCAAGCCCCGACAGGGTCTAACTATGGCTACACCTTC. This encodes CASSQAPTGSNYGYTF.